This section outlines one T cell receptor (beta chain) sequence together with its context. Germline V gives CDR1 MGHRA, CDR2 YSYEKL. Trimming took off 1 base at V and 6 bases at J, with 18 bases between the two ends. The CDR3 sequence is 16 residues long. The data are from a study of PD-1 blockade in mismatch repair-deficient tumors. Method: immunoSEQ multiplex PCR; TCRdb's copy keeps in-frame clones and lacks some. The sample shows 70,000 to 95,000 clones, approximately 80% of them seen only once. Sequences were derived from peripheral blood, sampled 44 weeks after starting pembrolizumab. The clonotype originates from an adult with mismatch repair-deficient cancer. V usage is TRBV4-1 and J usage is TRBJ1-1, with D unclear. CDR3 loop: CASSQVIPLTGAEAFF. CDR3 in DNA: TGCGCCAGCAGCCAAGTTATACCCCTCACCGGCGCTGAAGCTTTCTTT.